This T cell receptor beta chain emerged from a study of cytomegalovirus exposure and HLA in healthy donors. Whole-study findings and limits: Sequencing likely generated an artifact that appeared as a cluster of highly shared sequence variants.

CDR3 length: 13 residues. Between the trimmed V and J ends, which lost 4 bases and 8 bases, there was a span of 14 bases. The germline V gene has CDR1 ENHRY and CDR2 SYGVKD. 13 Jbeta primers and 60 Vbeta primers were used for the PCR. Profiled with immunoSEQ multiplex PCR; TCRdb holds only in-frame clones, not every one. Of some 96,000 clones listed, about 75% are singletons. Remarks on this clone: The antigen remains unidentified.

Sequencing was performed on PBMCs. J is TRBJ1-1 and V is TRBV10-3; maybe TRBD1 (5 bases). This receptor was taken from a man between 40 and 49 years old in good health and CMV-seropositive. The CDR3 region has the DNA TGTGCCATCAGTGGGGGGGTGACCCGAGAAGCTTTCTTT. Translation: CAISGGVTREAFF.